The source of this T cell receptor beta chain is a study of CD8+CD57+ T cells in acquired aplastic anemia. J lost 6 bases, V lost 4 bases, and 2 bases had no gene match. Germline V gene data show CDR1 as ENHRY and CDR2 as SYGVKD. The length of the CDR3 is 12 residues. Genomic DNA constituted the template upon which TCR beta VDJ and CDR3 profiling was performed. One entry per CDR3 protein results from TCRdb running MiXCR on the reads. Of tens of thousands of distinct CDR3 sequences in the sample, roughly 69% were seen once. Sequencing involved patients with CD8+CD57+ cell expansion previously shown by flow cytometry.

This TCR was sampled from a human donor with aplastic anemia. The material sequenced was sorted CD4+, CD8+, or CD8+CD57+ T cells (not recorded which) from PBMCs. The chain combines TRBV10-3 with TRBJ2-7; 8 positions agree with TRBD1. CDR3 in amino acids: CAISVGTGEQYF. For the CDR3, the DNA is TGTGCCATCAGTGTGGGGACAGGCGAGCAGTACTTC.